Shown below are 30 T cell receptor beta chains from a single sample sequenced in a study of control samples from healthy donors and cancer patients. Some clones are missing from TCRdb's copy, which holds only in-frame ones; the method was immunoSEQ multiplex PCR. Of 100,000 to 120,000 clones in the sample, approximately 82% were seen once. The sample comprised blood. The receptors were gathered from a man aged 18 to 29 in good health.

The V call is TRBV13, the J call TRBJ2-1; D gene uncertain. Trimming stripped 0 bases from V and 0 bases from J, with 9 bases between. The germline CDR1 and CDR2 sequences are PRHDT and FYEKMQ (reference sequence). The CDR3 runs to 16 residues. In DNA, the CDR3 is TGTGCCAGCAGCTTAGGGTGGGGAAGCTCCTACAATGAGCAGTTCTTC. Translating gives CASSLGWGSSYNEQFF.

V is TRBV10-3 and J is TRBJ1-1; D not resolved. In germline, CDR1 is ENHRY, CDR2 SYGVKD. The CDR3 loop spans 16 amino acids. With 10 bases removed from V and 4 bases from J, the gap between germline ends came to 25 bases. The CDR3 sequence: CATSARSPREGTEAFF. The CDR3 DNA is TGTGCCACTTCCGCCAGAAGTCCGCGTGAGGGCACTGAAGCTTTCTTT.

The rearrangement uses TRBV7-8 and TRBJ1-2; no clear D gene. The germline V and J ends were trimmed by 1 base and 0 bases, with 9 bases remaining between them. This CDR3 region has 15 residues. CDR1 is SGHVS, CDR2 FQNEAQ, per germline. The CDR3: CASSLVGNPNYGYTF. CDR3 coding DNA: TGTGCCAGCAGCTTAGTTGGGAATCCTAACTATGGCTACACCTTC.

The CDR3 here is CASRPKTALAAFQDTQYF. The CDR3 DNA is TGTGCCAGCAGACCTAAGACGGCACTAGCGGCTTTTCAAGATACGCAGTATTTT. The rearrangement uses TRBV27 and TRBJ2-3, with TRBD2 matching 8 bases. The CDR3 runs 18 residues. V lost 6 bases to trimming and J lost 5 bases; unmatched junction nucleotides: 19. Per the germline V gene, CDR1 is MNHEY and CDR2 is SMNVEV (reference sequence).

The CDR3 DNA reads TGTGCCAGCAGCTTAGCCGCAGCGTACCAAGAGACCCAGTACTTC. As protein: CASSLAAAYQETQYF. J is TRBJ2-5 and V is TRBV7-6; D is uncertain. V dropped 0 bases and J dropped 0 bases, with 8 bases sitting between them. The CDR3 consists of 15 residues. Germline V CDR1 and CDR2: SGHVS, FNYEAQ.

The J gene is TRBJ1-1, the V gene TRBV27; no clear D. The CDR3 is 14 residues long. CDR1 MNHEY and CDR2 SMNVEV come from the germline V gene (reference sequence). V shed 5 bases and J shed 7 bases, with 17 bases lying between them. The CDR3 is CASSPDTVRGEAFF. The CDR3 nucleotides read TGTGCCAGCAGTCCAGACACGGTTCGGGGTGAAGCTTTCTTT.

The rearrangement uses TRBV11-2 and TRBJ2-5; D possibly corresponds to TRBD2 (7 bases). The germline V gene encodes CDR1 SGHAT and CDR2 FQNNGV. There are 15 residues in the CDR3. The germline V and J ends were trimmed by 3 bases and 1 base, with 12 bases remaining between them. CDR3 loop: CASSFRGGAQETQYF. The DNA of the CDR3 is TGTGCCAGCAGCTTCAGGGGAGGGGCCCAAGAGACCCAGTACTTC.

This clone was counted only a few times. J is TRBJ1-2 and V is TRBV4-3; unclear D gene. Germline-derived CDR1 and CDR2 are LGHNA and YSLEER. V was cut by 0 bases and J by 4 bases, with 15 bases left in between. The CDR3 covers 16 residues. In nucleotides, the CDR3 is TGCGCCAGCAGCCAAGATCCTGGACGGATTTTCTATGGCTACACCTTC. Its protein is CASSQDPGRIFYGYTF.

This clone was detected only once. V and J are TRBV7-2 and TRBJ2-5, with 10 bases identical to TRBD2. The CDR3 length is 17 residues. V was pared by 1 base and J by 5 bases, with 10 bases of the junction left unmatched. Germline CDR1 reads SGHTA; CDR2 reads FQGNSA. The CDR3 sequence: CASSLGILVAGGETQYF. CDR3 coding DNA: TGTGCCAGCAGCTTAGGAATATTAGTAGCGGGGGGTGAGACCCAGTACTTC.

The V and J genes are TRBV7-2 and TRBJ2-2; D gene ambiguous. This CDR3 is 13 amino acids long. The germline V gene has CDR1 SGHTA and CDR2 FQGNSA. With 5 bases removed from V and 6 bases from J, the gap between germline ends came to 10 bases. The CDR3 reads CASSKKFSGELFF. Written as DNA, the CDR3 is TGTGCCAGCAGCAAAAAATTCTCCGGGGAGCTGTTTTTT.

Only one count was recorded for this clone. The chain recombines TRBV7-2 with TRBJ2-7; D may be TRBD2 (6 bases). This CDR3 contains 12 residues. Per germline, CDR1 SGHTA and CDR2 FQGNSA. With 5 bases removed from V and 4 bases from J, the gap between germline ends came to 9 bases. Here the CDR3 DNA reads TGTGCCAGCAGCCGGGACTTTTACGAGCAGTACTTC. It codes for CASSRDFYEQYF.

The rearrangement joins TRBV7-6 to TRBJ1-2, with D maybe TRBD1 (5 bases). The CDR3 runs 16 residues. CDR1 and CDR2 from the germline V gene are SGHVS and FNYEAQ. Trimming removed 5 bases at V and 7 bases at J, with 23 bases between. DNA for the CDR3: TGTGCCAGCAGCAGTTACCGGGACGGATCAACGGGTGGCTACACCTTC. Its translation: CASSSYRDGSTGGYTF.

The rearrangement joins TRBV10-2 to TRBJ2-1, with 13 bases matching TRBD2. The CDR3 contains 16 residues. V lost 4 bases and J lost 4; bases outside the gene matches: 4. Germline lookup yields CDR1 WSHSY and CDR2 SAAADI. The chain's CDR3 is CASSGLAGGPYNEQFF. The CDR3 DNA follows: TGCGCCAGCAGTGGACTAGCGGGGGGCCCTTACAATGAGCAGTTCTTC.

The chain recombines TRBV19 with TRBJ2-5, with D unclear. The CDR3 runs to 12 residues. Germline V gene sequence: CDR1 LNHDA, CDR2 SQIVND (reference sequence). Trimming stripped 3 bases from V and 2 bases from J, with 4 bases between. The CDR3 region has the DNA TGTGCCAGTAGTATCGGACAAGAGACCCAGTACTTC. The encoded protein is CASSIGQETQYF.

This clone was detected once. V is TRBV6-5 and J is TRBJ2-4; 8 positions agree with TRBD2. The CDR3 is 15 amino acids. The germline gives CDR1 MNHEY, CDR2 SVGAGI. V trimming: 5 bases; J trimming: 3 bases; junction bases outside the gene matches: 6. The CDR3 here is CASSRKAGGKNIQYF. The CDR3 coding sequence is TGTGCCAGCAGTCGCAAGGCGGGGGGCAAAAACATTCAGTACTTC.

V and J are TRBV7-9 and TRBJ2-1, with no clear D. This CDR3 has 14 residues. V lost 0 bases, J lost 7 bases, and 10 bases lay in between. From germline, CDR1 is SEHNR and CDR2 FQNEAQ (reference sequence). CDR3 residues: CASSLAALGNEQFF. The CDR3 nucleotides read TGTGCCAGCAGCTTAGCGGCCCTAGGAAATGAGCAGTTCTTC.

This clone was observed once. This chain uses TRBV28 with TRBJ1-3; the D gene is possibly TRBD1 (6 bases). Germline V gene data show CDR1 as MDHEN and CDR2 as SYDVKM. This CDR3 comprises 20 residues. V gave up 2 bases and J gave up 3 bases, with 26 bases separating them. CDR3 coding DNA: TGTGCCAGCAGTTTAGAGGGGGACCTCAAACGGAAGTATTTTGGAAACACCATATATTTT. Translated: CASSLEGDLKRKYFGNTIYF.

This sequence joins TRBV5-5 and TRBJ1-2, with a possible D match to TRBD1 (6 bases). V lost 2 bases to trimming and J lost 7 bases, with 18 bases between them. The CDR3 has 15 residues. Germline values: CDR1 SGHKS, CDR2 YYEKEE (reference sequence). The CDR3 region is CASSFVSGRGSGYTF. The CDR3 nucleotides read TGTGCCAGCAGCTTCGTATCGGGCAGGGGCTCTGGCTACACCTTC.

This chain joins TRBV18 and TRBJ1-6; D not certain. Trimming stripped 3 bases from V and 0 bases from J, with 9 bases between. The CDR3 length is 16 residues. Germline assignment: CDR1 KGHSH and CDR2 LQKENI. CDR3 amino acids: CASSPGGSSYNSPLHF. CDR3 nucleotides: TGTGCCAGCTCACCGGGCGGGAGCTCCTATAATTCACCCCTCCACTTT.

The V gene is TRBV19, the J gene TRBJ1-2; 8 bases map to TRBD1. From germline, CDR1 is LNHDA and CDR2 SQIVND (reference sequence). After removal of 7 bases from V and 0 bases from J, the junction contained 7 bases not matched to a gene. This CDR3 contains 15 residues. The CDR3 protein is CASTLGQGSNYGYTF. Here the CDR3 DNA reads TGTGCCAGTACCCTAGGACAGGGATCTAACTATGGCTACACCTTC.

V usage is TRBV21-1 and J usage is TRBJ1-1. TRBV21-1 is a pseudogene. This CDR3 is 16 amino acids long. CDR3 bases: TGTGCCAGCAGCAAAGTTCCTGGGGAGAGAAACACTGAAGCTTTCTTT. This translates into CASSKVPGERNTEAFF.

The rearrangement joins TRBV4-1 to TRBJ2-7; no reliable D call. The CDR3 covers 15 residues. Germline V gene data show CDR1 as MGHRA and CDR2 as YSYEKL. The V end lost 4 bases, the J end lost 2 bases, and 15 bases lay between the germline ends. The CDR3 loop is CASSRGMDGPYEQYV. The DNA of the CDR3 is TGCGCCAGCAGCCGGGGAATGGACGGTCCCTACGAGCAGTACGTC.

The chain carries TRBV6-5 and TRBJ2-7; 9 nucleotides agree with TRBD1. The V gene end was trimmed by 1 base and the J gene end by 5 bases; junction bases not matched to a gene: 9. The germline CDR1 and CDR2 sequences are MNHEY and SVGAGI. This CDR3 is built from 16 residues. In DNA, the CDR3 is TGTGCCAGCAGTTACTTATCACAGGGGGCGCAGCACGAGCAGTACTTC. Its translation is CASSYLSQGAQHEQYF.

This chain connects TRBV6-5 to TRBJ2-1; 8 bases match TRBD1. There are 15 residues in the CDR3. V trimming: 7 bases; J trimming: 6 bases; junction bases outside the gene matches: 11. Germline V CDR1 and CDR2: MNHEY, SVGAGI. CDR3 DNA: TGTGCCAGCACCATCCGGACAGGGACAGGCAATGAGCAGTTCTTC. Translated, it gives CASTIRTGTGNEQFF.

The chain combines TRBV7-9 with TRBJ1-2; 7 bases fit TRBD1. Germline assignment: CDR1 SEHNR and CDR2 FQNEAQ (reference sequence). The CDR3 has 14 amino acids. Trimming took 4 bases from V and 4 from J; bases not matched to a gene: 6. This chain's CDR3 is CASSSTGASYGYTF. For the CDR3, the DNA is TGTGCCAGCAGCTCTACAGGGGCTAGCTATGGCTACACCTTC.

The V and J genes are TRBV30 and TRBJ1-5, with D possibly TRBD1 on 5 matching bases. The V gene's germline CDR1 is GTSNPN and CDR2 SVGIG (reference sequence). The CDR3 has 13 amino acids. V lost 0 bases and J lost 6, with 9 bases in between. The CDR3 here is CAWSVQGGQPQHF. For the CDR3, the DNA is TGTGCCTGGAGTGTCCAGGGAGGTCAGCCCCAGCATTTT.

The rearrangement uses TRBV7-2 and TRBJ2-7, with no clear D. Germline V lookup: CDR1 SGHTA, CDR2 FQGNSA. The CDR3 totals 13 residues. Deletions cut 0 bases from V and 3 bases from J, with 6 bases between. The CDR3 DNA follows: TGTGCCAGCAGCTTAGCGCAATACTACGAGCAGTACGTC. It codes for CASSLAQYYEQYV.

The chain employs TRBV6-5 and TRBJ2-2; 9 nucleotides match TRBD1. This CDR3 has 13 residues. Per the germline V gene, CDR1 is MNHEY and CDR2 is SVGAGI. J was trimmed by 7 bases and V by 5 bases; bases with no gene match: 2. CDR3 nucleotide sequence: TGTGCCAGCAGTCGACAGGGGGTCGGGGAGCTGTTTTTT. Its protein is CASSRQGVGELFF.

DNA for the CDR3: TGTGCCAGCTCTGGGGGTTTGCCACCCACTGAAGCTTTCTTT. Its translation: CASSGGLPPTEAFF. This chain joins TRBV18 and TRBJ1-1; weak D call: TRBD1 (5 bases). Germline V lookup: CDR1 KGHSH, CDR2 LQKENI. The V gene lost 6 bases and the J gene lost 4 bases, with 15 bases spanning the gap. The CDR3 loop spans 14 amino acids.

This chain links TRBV29-1 with TRBJ2-5; perhaps TRBD2 as D (7 bases). This CDR3 comprises 13 residues. Trimming removed 4 bases from V and 5 bases from J, with 14 bases in between. Germline CDR1 reads SQVTM; CDR2 reads ANQGSEA. In DNA form, the CDR3 reads TGCAGCGTTGGGGACGGGGGGCCGGAGACCCAGTACTTC. Its protein product is CSVGDGGPETQYF.